These 20 T cell receptor beta chains came from one sample sequenced in a study of tissue T cells after allogeneic stem cell transplantation. Stated time point: mouse harvest day 14 after allogeneic transplant. Each mouse received 10^7 T-cell-depleted marrow cells plus 10^6 splenic CD5+ T cells by tail vein. Clones were read by immunoSEQ multiplex PCR, and TCRdb kept only the in-frame ones, dropping some. The data contain a few thousand clones, 35% to 55% of them singletons. The source material was gut tissue. The receptors originated from a female BALB/c mouse given C57BL/6 T cells with graft-versus-host disease after an allogeneic hematopoietic cell transplant.

This clone was seen more than once but under ten times. Gene names and germline match the mouse. Read sequence stops 1 residue before the CDR3 end, and the germline J gene provides the missing end. The genes are TRBV31 and TRBJ2-5, with 7 bases that match TRBD2. CDR1 is GKSSPN, CDR2 SITVG, per germline. The CDR3 is 15 amino acids. J lost 3 bases, V lost 2 bases, and 8 bases had no gene match. CDR3 region: CAWSSAGGGQDTQYF. CDR3 DNA (partial): TGTGCCTGGAGTTCCGCTGGGGGTGGACAAGACACCCAGTAC.

A remark on this clone: The germline and genes are mouse ones. The read falls 1 residue short of the CDR3 end, and the missing part is taken from the germline J gene. This chain uses TRBV12-1 with TRBJ2-1; 8 nucleotides match TRBD1. CDR1 and CDR2 from the germline V gene are SGHSN and HYEKVE. This CDR3 contains 15 residues. J was trimmed by 1 base and V by 2 bases; bases with no gene match: 3. This chain's CDR3 is CASSPRQGNYAEQFF. The DNA read from the CDR3 is TGTGCCAGCTCTCCCCGACAGGGGAACTATGCTGAGCAGTTC. Full variable domain (remainder filled in from reference TRBV12-1 and TRBJ2-1): DSGVVQSPRHIIKEKGGRSVLTCIPISGHSNVVWYQQTLGKELKFLIQHYEKVERDKGFLPSRFSVQQFDDYHSEMNMSALELEDSAMYFCASSPRQGNYAEQFFGPGTRLTVL.

This clone came up a few times. The gene names here belong to mouse. Read data end 1 residue before the CDR3 end; the end is taken from the germline J gene. The genes are TRBV26 and TRBJ2-2, with 9 bases that match TRBD1. The CDR3 is 16 residues long. V lost 4 bases, J lost 0 bases, and 3 bases stayed unmatched. Germline CDR1 is KGHPV and CDR2 is FQNQEV (reference sequence). The CDR3 reads CASSPWDRANTGQLYF. CDR3 DNA (partial): TGTGCCAGCAGTCCGTGGGACAGGGCAAACACCGGGCAGCTCTAC.

This clone is medium-sized. Gene labels here are mouse ones. The read ends 1 residue early relative to the CDR3; the germline J gene fills the gap. This chain uses TRBV12-1 with TRBJ2-1; 8 bases line up with TRBD2. The CDR3 extends over 15 amino acids. CDR1 is SGHSN, CDR2 HYEKVE, per germline. Unmatched junction bases numbered 2, after V lost 2 bases and J lost 0 bases. The CDR3 DNA, read in part, is TGTGCCAGCTCTCAAACTGGGGGTAACTATGCTGAGCAGTTC. Its translation is CASSQTGGNYAEQF. The whole CDR3 reads CASSQTGGNYAEQFF.

As for this clone: Gene names and germline refer to mouse. The observed sequence ends 1 residue before the CDR3 terminus, with the missing tail filled in from the germline J gene. The chain couples TRBV12-1 to TRBJ2-2; maybe TRBD1 (5 bases). The CDR3 covers 14 residues. V lost 4 bases and J 4 bases, leaving 12 bases between the germline ends. The germline gives CDR1 SGHSN, CDR2 HYEKVE. The CDR3 protein is CASSPREGTGQLYF. Incomplete CDR3 DNA: TGTGCCAGCTCGCCCAGGGAGGGCACCGGGCAGCTCTAC.

This clone was observed a single time. Each gene name is a mouse one. The read gets to within 1 residue of the CDR3 end, and the germline J gene fills in the rest. The V and J genes are TRBV5 and TRBJ2-3, with TRBD2 identical over 7 bases. CDR1 and CDR2 (germline): LGHNA, YNLKQL (reference sequence). CDR3 length: 15 residues. Trimming cost V 0 bases and J 2 bases; bases outside gene matches: 2. The CDR3 is CASSQELGSAETLYF. The DNA read from the CDR3 is TGTGCCAGCAGCCAAGAACTGGGGTCTGCAGAAACGCTGTAT.

In regard to this clone: Gene and germline names: mouse. The missing CDR3 end, 1 residue past where the read stops, is filled in from the germline J gene. The chain uses TRBV23 and TRBJ1-6; TRBD1 is the table's D call, not checked against the DNA. TRBJ1-6 is an ORF, and what it does is uncertain. CDR1 and CDR2 (germline): KGHTA, FQNQQP. The CDR3 totals 15 residues. The CDR3 loop reads CSSSHGQGGNSPLYF. CDR3 bases read: TGCTCCAGCAGTCACGGACAGGGAGGCAATTCGCCCCTCTAC.

With respect to this clone: The gene names here belong to mouse. The read ends 1 residue shy of where the CDR3 ends; the end is completed using the germline J gene. This chain connects TRBV20 to TRBJ2-7; no clear D gene. Germline CDR1 is GFQATS and CDR2 is STVNSAI. The V and J ends lost 2 bases and 4 bases respectively, with 6 bases between them. The CDR3 is 11 amino acids. The CDR3 DNA, read in part, is TGTGGTGCTAGGACCGGGTATGAACAGTAC. Residues: CGARTGYEQY. The entire CDR3 is CGARTGYEQYF.

This clone occurred a few times. Genes and germline come from the mouse. The CDR3 extends 1 residue past the end of the read, so its final part is completed from the germline J gene. This chain uses TRBV15 with TRBJ1-2, with D possibly TRBD1 on 6 matching bases. This CDR3 contains 14 residues. Germline CDR1 is SGHND and CDR2 is FRSKSL. Trimming removed 1 base at V and 2 bases at J, with 8 bases between. CDR3 region: CASSLGGPNSDYTF. The covered CDR3 bases are TGTGCCAGCAGTTTAGGGGGGCCGAACTCCGACTACACC.

This clone is medium-sized by share. Mouse gene names apply. With the read ending 1 residue before the CDR3 end, the germline J gene is used to fill in that end. The chain carries TRBV3 and TRBJ1-4; D unclear. This CDR3 has 15 residues. Germline assignment: CDR1 SNHLY and CDR2 FYNGKV (reference sequence). Trimming stripped 0 bases from V and 0 bases from J, with 5 bases between. CDR3 bases read: TGTGCCAGCAGCTTAGCGCATTTTTCCAACGAAAGATTATTT. Its protein is CASSLAHFSNERLF. From start to end, the CDR3 is CASSLAHFSNERLFF. The variable domain in full, completed from reference TRBV3 and TRBJ1-4, reads GPKVLQIPSHQIIDMGQMVTLNCDPVSNHLYFYWYKQILGQQMEFLVNFYNGKVMEKSKLFKDQFSVERPDGSYFTLKIQPTALEDSAVYFCASSLAHFSNERLFFGHGTKLSVL.

Turning to this clone: All gene names here are mouse names. CDR3 DNA, as far as it was read: TGTGCCAGCAGTCTGTCGAGGACTGGGCAAGACACCCAGTAC. Its translation: CASSLSRTGQDTQY. The complete CDR3 sequence is CASSLSRTGQDTQYF. The chain links TRBV26 to TRBJ2-5; 8 positions match TRBD2. Read coverage stops 1 residue before the CDR3 terminus; the germline J gene supplies the remainder. CDR3 length: 15 residues. The germline V gene encodes CDR1 KGHPV and CDR2 FQNQEV (reference sequence). V lost 0 bases to trimming and J lost 3 bases; unmatched junction nucleotides: 2. Full variable domain (rest looked up from reference TRBV26 and TRBJ2-5): NSKVIQTPRYLVKGQGQKAKMRCIPEKGHPVVFWYQQNKNNEFKFLINFQNQEVLQQIDMTEKRFSAECPSNSPCSLEIQSSEAGDSALYLCASSLSRTGQDTQYFGPGTRLLVL.

This clone was observed a few times. The germline and genes are mouse ones. The read terminates 1 residue ahead of where the CDR3 ends, so the germline J gene completes it. The V gene is TRBV26, the J gene TRBJ1-3, with D maybe TRBD1 (6 bases). The CDR3 length is 14 residues. Germline V lookup: CDR1 KGHPV, CDR2 FQNQEV (reference sequence). V lost 3 bases to trimming and J lost 2 bases, with 8 bases between them. The covered CDR3 bases are TGTGCCAGCAGTCTTCCAGGGGCTGGAAATACGCTCTAT. Translated, it gives CASSLPGAGNTLY. The entire CDR3 reads CASSLPGAGNTLYF.

About this clone itself: Gene labels here are mouse ones. The read finishes 1 residue shy of the CDR3 end, and the germline J gene is used to complete it. V usage is TRBV3 and J usage is TRBJ2-1; 9 bases match TRBD1. This CDR3 is 15 amino acids long. V was clipped by 5 bases and J by 4 bases; unmatched bases: 6. Germline CDR1 SNHLY, CDR2 FYNGKV (reference sequence). The part of the CDR3 DNA that was read is TGTGCCAGCAGCACACAGGGGGCGAGATATGCTGAGCAGTTC. Translated, it gives CASSTQGARYAEQF. The full-length CDR3 reads as CASSTQGARYAEQFF.

This clone was detected a few times. Each gene name is a mouse one. The sequence runs out 1 residue before the end of the CDR3; the remainder is reconstructed from the germline J gene. The J gene is TRBJ1-1, the V gene TRBV16; D possibly corresponds to TRBD1 (6 bases). The ends were cut back, 2 bases at V and 4 bases at J, with 11 bases in the middle. From germline, CDR1 is SGHSA and CDR2 FRNQAP. The length of the CDR3 is 14 residues. CDR3 loop: CASSLPSTGTEVFF. CDR3 DNA (partial): TGTGCAAGCAGCTTACCTTCGACAGGCACAGAAGTCTTC.

Notes on this clone: The gene symbols are mouse symbols. The read gets to within 1 residue of the CDR3 end, and the germline J gene fills in the rest. The chain employs TRBV5 and TRBJ2-7, with 10 bases fitting TRBD2. The CDR3 runs to 14 residues. The germline V gene has CDR1 LGHNA and CDR2 YNLKQL (reference sequence). Trimming at V came to 0 bases and at J to 4 bases, leaving 0 bases not matched to a gene. The sequenced part of the CDR3 DNA is TGTGCCAGCAGCCAAGAGGGACTGGGGTATGAACAGTAC. It encodes CASSQEGLGYEQY. The complete CDR3 protein is CASSQEGLGYEQYF.

Remarks on this clone: These gene names are mouse names. The read halts 1 residue ahead of the CDR3 end, with the missing end drawn from the germline J gene. The same CDR3 is also encoded by other DNA sequences in this sample. J is TRBJ2-3 and V is TRBV26; D may be TRBD2 (6 bases). With 2 bases removed from V and 0 bases from J, the gap between germline ends came to 12 bases. The CDR3 loop spans 16 amino acids. CDR1 is KGHPV and CDR2 is FQNQEV in the germline V gene (reference sequence). The CDR3 DNA, read in part, is TGTGCCAGCAGTCTGAGGCTGGGGACTAGTGCAGAAACGCTGTAT. Protein sequence: CASSLRLGTSAETLY. The CDR3 reads in full as CASSLRLGTSAETLYF.

Details on this clone: Mouse germline and gene names are used. The observed sequence ends 1 residue before the CDR3 terminus, with the missing tail filled in from the germline J gene. Other DNA sequences of this sample code for an identical CDR3. This chain links TRBV26 with TRBJ1-3, with D possibly being TRBD1 (5 bases). With 2 bases removed from V and 0 bases from J, the gap between germline ends came to 8 bases. The CDR3 spans 15 residues. Germline values: CDR1 KGHPV, CDR2 FQNQEV (reference sequence). The DNA read from the CDR3 is TGTGCCAGCAGTCTGGGGCAGGGTTCTGGAAATACGCTCTAT. Its translation is CASSLGQGSGNTLY. The full CDR3 reads CASSLGQGSGNTLYF.

This clone was seen a few times. Gene names are the mouse ones. The CDR3 end is not reached by the read, which stops 1 residue before it; the germline J gene fills it in. Other nucleotide sequences from this sample produce the same CDR3. The chain links TRBV26 to TRBJ1-3; unclear D gene. Trimming shortened V by 6 bases and J by 0 bases, and 9 bases separated the two germline ends. The CDR3 has 14 amino acids. Germline lookup yields CDR1 KGHPV and CDR2 FQNQEV (reference sequence). The CDR3 protein is CASSPTNSGNTLYF. CDR3 DNA (partial): TGTGCCAGCAGCCCGACAAATTCTGGAAATACGCTCTAT. The complete variable domain, with remaining parts taken from reference TRBV26 and TRBJ1-3, reads NSKVIQTPRYLVKGQGQKAKMRCIPEKGHPVVFWYQQNKNNEFKFLINFQNQEVLQQIDMTEKRFSAECPSNSPCSLEIQSSEAGDSALYLCASSPTNSGNTLYFGEGSRLIVV.

By share, this clone counts as medium-sized. Gene names and germline refer to mouse. The read falls 1 residue short of the CDR3 end, and the missing part is taken from the germline J gene. The chain carries TRBV26 and TRBJ1-4; no firm D call. The ends were cut back, 1 base at V and 6 bases at J, with 3 bases in the middle. In germline, CDR1 is KGHPV, CDR2 FQNQEV (reference sequence). The CDR3 contains 12 residues. This CDR3 reads CASSLYDERLFF. CDR3 bases read: TGTGCCAGCAGTCTGTACGACGAAAGATTATTT.

Points on this clone: Genes here carry mouse names. The missing CDR3 end, 1 residue past where the read stops, is filled in from the germline J gene. The chain has TRBV23 and TRBJ2-7; no DNA check was done on the table's D call, TRBD2. CDR3 length: 15 residues. The germline gives CDR1 KGHTA, CDR2 FQNQQP. The CDR3 reads CSSSRLGGSSYEQYF. The sequenced CDR3 bases are TGCTCCAGCAGCCGACTGGGGGGGAGCTCCTATGAACAGTAC.